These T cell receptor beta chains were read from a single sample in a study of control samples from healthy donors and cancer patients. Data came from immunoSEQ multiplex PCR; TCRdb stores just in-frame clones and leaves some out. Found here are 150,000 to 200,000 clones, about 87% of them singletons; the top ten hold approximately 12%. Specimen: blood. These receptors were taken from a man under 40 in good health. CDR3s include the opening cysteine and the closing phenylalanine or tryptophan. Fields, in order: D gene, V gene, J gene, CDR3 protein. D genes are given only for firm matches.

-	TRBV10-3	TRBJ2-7	CAISEPGVSEQYF
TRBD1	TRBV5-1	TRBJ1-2	CASSDGQGVGYGYTF
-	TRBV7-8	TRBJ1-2	CASSLLSRFGYGYTF
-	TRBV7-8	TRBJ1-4	CASSRGAFEKLFF
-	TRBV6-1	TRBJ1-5	CASSEKVGLPQHF
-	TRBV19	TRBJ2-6	CAPKRGSGANVLTF
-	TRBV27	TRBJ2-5	CASSVQGVLETQYF
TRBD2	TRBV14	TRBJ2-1	CASSHDSRGGSRYEQFF
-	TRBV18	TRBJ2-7	CASSPRVSYEQYF
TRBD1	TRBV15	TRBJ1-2	CATSRSQTGEGDYGYTF
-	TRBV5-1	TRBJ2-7	CASSSEPGTRRGEQYF
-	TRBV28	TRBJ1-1	CASRPPGGEAFF
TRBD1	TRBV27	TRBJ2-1	CASSFGVGQGARNEQFF
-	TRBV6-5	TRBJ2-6	CASSSRPGGANVLTF